The 19 T cell receptor beta chains in this list originate from one sample, sequenced in a study of T cell repertoires in cytomegalovirus infection. Their target antigens are unknown. TCRdb reprocessed the reads with MiXCR, giving one entry per CDR3 protein. Altogether around 300,000 distinct CDR3 sequences are present, 20% to 25% being singletons, with the ten largest covering about 14%. Material: cultured PBMCs, obtained from culture after CMV antigen stimulation. The source is a human donor in good health (CMV status not recorded). Some clones in this sample may be carry-over from other donors' samples.

J is TRBJ2-7 and V is TRBV6-2 or TRBV6-3, with D unclear. CDR3 length equals 17 residues. V shed 7 bases and J shed 0 bases, with 22 bases lying between them. CDR1 MNHEY and CDR2 SVGEGT come from the germline V gene. CDR3 bases: TGTGCCAGCAAGTCAGCAATTAGTGGTCGGAGCTCCTACGAGCAGTACTTC. Its translation is CASKSAISGRSSYEQYF.

This clonotype came up many times. The gene calls are TRBV7-2 and TRBJ2-3, with D possibly being TRBD2 (6 bases). Trimming took off 7 bases at V and 0 bases at J, with 11 bases between the two ends. This CDR3 has 14 residues. Germline loops: CDR1 SGHTA, CDR2 FQGNSA. CDR3 loop: CASMVRGSTDTQYF. The CDR3 nucleotides are TGTGCCAGCATGGTTCGGGGGAGCACAGATACGCAGTATTTT.

Only a few counts were recorded for this clonotype. V and J are TRBV11-2 and TRBJ1-2; TRBD1 is a possible D gene (5 bases). The CDR3 loop spans 17 amino acids. The V end lost 5 bases, the J end lost 7 bases, and 26 bases lay between the germline ends. The germline gives CDR1 SGHAT, CDR2 FQNNGV. The CDR3 nucleotides read TGTGCCAGCAGCCGGCCCGGGACTGGAACTTCATTCTCTGGCTACACCTTC. Amino acid sequence: CASSRPGTGTSFSGYTF.

This clonotype was picked up a small number of times. The chain's CDR3 is CASSETVWVEDTEAFF. The CDR3 DNA is TGTGCCAGCAGCGAGACCGTTTGGGTCGAGGACACTGAAGCTTTCTTT. The V gene is TRBV9, the J gene TRBJ1-1; no clear D. From germline, CDR1 is SGDLS and CDR2 YYNGEE. Trimming removed 3 bases at V and 3 bases at J, with 18 bases between. This CDR3 is 16 amino acids long.

This clonotype was recorded a few times. The genes are TRBV28 and TRBJ2-7; 9 bases agree with TRBD2. Germline V lookup: CDR1 MDHEN, CDR2 SYDVKM. V lost 8 bases and J lost 4; bases outside the gene matches: 3. This CDR3 is built from 12 residues. DNA for the CDR3: TGTGCCAGCGGGACTAGCATATACGAGCAGTACGTC. Amino acid sequence: CASGTSIYEQYV.

The V gene is TRBV7-8, the J gene TRBJ2-5; 8 bases align to TRBD1. CDR3 length: 15 residues. Per the germline V gene, CDR1 is SGHVS and CDR2 is FQNEAQ. With V trimmed by 2 bases and J by 4 bases, 6 bases remained unmatched. The CDR3, as DNA: TGTGCCAGCAGCTTACGTCAGGGGGCCGGAGAGACCCAGTACTTC. Translating gives CASSLRQGAGETQYF.

This clonotype was counted at least ten times. The chain couples TRBV7-2 to TRBJ1-2; weak D call: TRBD1 (5 bases). There are 16 residues in the CDR3. The germline V gene encodes CDR1 SGHTA and CDR2 FQGNSA. V lost 2 bases to trimming and J lost 0 bases, with 13 bases between them. This CDR3 reads CASSLNPGETNYGYTF. The CDR3 DNA reads as TGTGCCAGCAGCTTAAATCCGGGGGAGACTAACTATGGCTACACCTTC.

The chain combines TRBV5-4 with TRBJ2-7; TRBD2 matches at 9 bases. V was pared by 6 bases and J by 3 bases, with 7 bases of the junction left unmatched. The CDR3 is made up of 14 amino acids. Looked up from germline, CDR1 is SGHNT and CDR2 is YYREEE (reference sequence). CDR3 protein: CASTMAGGGYEQYF. The DNA of the CDR3 is TGTGCCAGCACCATGGCGGGAGGGGGCTACGAGCAGTACTTC.

This clonotype was counted many times. Here the CDR3 reads CASSSNRVERESNYGYTF. CDR3 coding DNA: TGTGCCAGCAGCTCAAACAGGGTAGAACGAGAGTCAAACTATGGCTACACCTTC. The chain uses TRBV11-2 and TRBJ1-2, with D possibly matching TRBD1 (6 bases). Trimming took 4 bases from V and 2 from J, leaving 23 bases between them. CDR1 is SGHAT, CDR2 FQNNGV, per germline. The CDR3 covers 18 residues.

This chain connects TRBV7-3 to TRBJ1-1; D might be TRBD1 (5 bases). V was cut by 6 bases and J by 0 bases, with 11 bases left in between. Germline V gene lookup returns CDR1 SGHTA and CDR2 FQGTGA. CDR3 length: 14 residues. CDR3 DNA sequence: TGTGCCAGCAGACGGGGCAGGTTGAACACTGAAGCTTTCTTT. Translating it yields CASRRGRLNTEAFF. Supplemented by reference TRBV7-3 and TRBJ1-1, the full variable domain reads GAGVSQTPSNKVTEKGKYVELRCDPISGHTALYWYRQSLGQGPEFLIYFQGTGAADDSGLPNDRFFAVRPEGSVSTLKIQRTERGDSAVYLCASRRGRLNTEAFFGQGTRLTVV.

The chain carries TRBV20-1 and TRBJ2-1; TRBD2 aligns across 9 bases. Germline CDR1 DFQATT, CDR2 SNEGSKA (reference sequence). The CDR3 consists of 15 residues. Trimming removed 0 bases from V and 4 bases from J; junction bases left unmatched: 4. The CDR3 coding sequence is TGCAGTGCTAGAGATCGGCGGGAGGGTTACAATGAGCAGTTCTTC. This encodes CSARDRREGYNEQFF.

This clonotype was recorded many times. V usage is TRBV7-2 and J usage is TRBJ2-5, with 9 nucleotides matching TRBD1. The V gene end was trimmed by 6 bases and the J gene end by 4 bases; junction bases not matched to a gene: 9. CDR3 length: 15 amino acids. Per the germline V gene, CDR1 is SGHTA and CDR2 is FQGNSA. CDR3 in DNA: TGTGCCAGCAGTTCACTGCCGGGACAGGGAGAGACCCAGTACTTC. Translated, it gives CASSSLPGQGETQYF. Complete variable domain (other parts from reference TRBV7-2 and TRBJ2-5): GAGVSQSPSNKVTEKGKDVELRCDPISGHTALYWYRQSLGQGLEFLIYFQGNSAPDKSGLPSDRFSAERTGGSVSTLTIQRTQQEDSAVYLCASSSLPGQGETQYFGPGTRLLVL.

This clonotype was seen a handful of times. The CDR3 nucleotides are TGTGCCAGCGCCTCTGGGGGCGGGAGAGTGGCGTTCTTC. It encodes CASASGGGRVAFF. The chain couples TRBV12-3 or TRBV12-4 to TRBJ2-1; tentative D call: TRBD2 (7 bases). Trimming stripped 8 bases from V and 15 bases from J, with 23 bases between. This CDR3 is built from 13 residues.

The rearrangement uses TRBV4-1 and TRBJ2-5; the D gene is possibly TRBD2 (6 bases). Germline V CDR1 and CDR2: MGHRA, YSYEKL. V lost 0 bases to trimming and J lost 4 bases, with 12 bases between them. This CDR3 comprises 15 residues. CDR3 sequence reads: CASSQEGSGAETQYF. In nucleotides, the CDR3 is TGCGCCAGCAGCCAAGAAGGGTCGGGAGCAGAGACCCAGTACTTC.

The DNA for the CDR3 is TGTGCCAGCAGATCCTTTTTCGGAGCAGGGGGCCATGAGCAGTTCTTC. Amino acid sequence: CASRSFFGAGGHEQFF. The V and J genes are TRBV6-2 or TRBV6-3 and TRBJ2-1, with TRBD1 identical over 8 bases. Looked up from germline, CDR1 is MNHEY and CDR2 is SVGEGT. The CDR3 totals 16 residues. Trimming cost V 6 bases and J 8 bases; bases outside gene matches: 15.

The J gene is TRBJ2-2, the V gene TRBV7-2, with 13 bases that match TRBD2. The length of the CDR3 is 15 residues. Germline V gene lookup returns CDR1 SGHTA and CDR2 FQGNSA. V gave up 6 bases and J gave up 7 bases; unmatched junction bases: 5. As DNA, the CDR3 is TGTGCCAGCAGACGGACTAGCGGGAGTGGCGGGGAGCTGTTTTTT. Translating gives CASRRTSGSGGELFF.

The genes are TRBV24-1 and TRBJ2-2; TRBD2 matches at 8 bases. The CDR3 totals 13 residues. V gave up 6 bases and J gave up 6 bases; unmatched junction bases: 2. Looked up from germline, CDR1 is KGHDR and CDR2 is SFDVKD. CDR3 amino acids: CATSPGGPGELFF. For the CDR3, the DNA is TGTGCCACCAGTCCGGGGGGGCCCGGGGAGCTGTTTTTT.

This clonotype turned up a few times. The rearrangement joins TRBV20-1 to TRBJ1-5; D perhaps matches TRBD1 (5 bases). The germline V and J ends were trimmed by 4 bases and 2 bases, with 18 bases remaining between them. From germline, CDR1 is DFQATT and CDR2 SNEGSKA (reference sequence). The CDR3 runs to 16 residues. CDR3 nucleotide sequence: TGCAGTGCTAAAATCTTCCAGGGTTTGGGCAATCAGCCCCAGCATTTT. Translating it yields CSAKIFQGLGNQPQHF.

This clonotype was counted ten times or more. V gene TRBV12-3 or TRBV12-4 combines with J gene TRBJ1-2; D gene uncertain. V was clipped by 3 bases and J by 8 bases, with 13 bases between them. The CDR3 spans 13 residues. CDR3 DNA sequence: TGTGCCAGCAGTTTTGGACCGGGCCGCGGCTACACCTTC. It encodes CASSFGPGRGYTF.